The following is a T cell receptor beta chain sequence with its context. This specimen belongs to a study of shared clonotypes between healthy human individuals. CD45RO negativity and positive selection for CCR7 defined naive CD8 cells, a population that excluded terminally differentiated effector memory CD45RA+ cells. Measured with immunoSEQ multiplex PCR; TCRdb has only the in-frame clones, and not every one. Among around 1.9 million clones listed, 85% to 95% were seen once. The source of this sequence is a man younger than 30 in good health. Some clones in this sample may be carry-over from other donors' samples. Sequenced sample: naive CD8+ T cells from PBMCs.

The CDR3 DNA reads as TGCGCCAGCAGCCTACTAGCGGGAGCTCAAAACATTCAGTACTTC. Translation gives CASSLLAGAQNIQYF. The V and J genes are TRBV4-1 and TRBJ2-4; 11 nucleotides line up with TRBD2. V lost 4 bases and J lost 5; bases outside the gene matches: 4. Per germline, CDR1 MGHRA and CDR2 YSYEKL. CDR3 length equals 15 residues.